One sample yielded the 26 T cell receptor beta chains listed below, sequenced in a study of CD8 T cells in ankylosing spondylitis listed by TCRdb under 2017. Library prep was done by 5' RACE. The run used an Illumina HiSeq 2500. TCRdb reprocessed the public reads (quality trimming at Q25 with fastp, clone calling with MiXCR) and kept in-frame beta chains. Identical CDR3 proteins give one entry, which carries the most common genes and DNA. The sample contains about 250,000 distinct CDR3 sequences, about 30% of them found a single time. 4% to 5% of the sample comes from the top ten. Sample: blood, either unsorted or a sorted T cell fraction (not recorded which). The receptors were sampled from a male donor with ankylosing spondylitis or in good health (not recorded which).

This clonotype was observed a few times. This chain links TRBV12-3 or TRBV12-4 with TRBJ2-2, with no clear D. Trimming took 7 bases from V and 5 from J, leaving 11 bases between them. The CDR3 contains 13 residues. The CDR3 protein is CASTPIRTGELFF. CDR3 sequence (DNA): TGTGCCAGCACCCCAATCCGGACCGGGGAGCTGTTTTTT.

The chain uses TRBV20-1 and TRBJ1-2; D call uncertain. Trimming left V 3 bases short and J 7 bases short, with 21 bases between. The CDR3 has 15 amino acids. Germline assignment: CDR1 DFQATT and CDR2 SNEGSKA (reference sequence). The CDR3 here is CSARSTTLPSGGYTF. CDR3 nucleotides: TGCAGTGCTAGGTCTACAACTCTCCCCAGCGGTGGCTACACCTTC.

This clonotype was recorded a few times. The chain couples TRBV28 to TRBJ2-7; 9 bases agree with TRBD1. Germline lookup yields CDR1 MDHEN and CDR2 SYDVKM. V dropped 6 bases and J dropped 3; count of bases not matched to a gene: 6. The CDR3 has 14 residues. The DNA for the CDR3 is TGTGCCAGCAGCCGGACAGGGGCAAACTACGAGCAGTACTTC. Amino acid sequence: CASSRTGANYEQYF. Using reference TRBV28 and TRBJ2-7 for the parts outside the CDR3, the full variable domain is DVKVTQSSRYLVKRTGEKVFLECVQDMDHENMFWYRQDPGLGLRLIYFSYDVKMKEKGDIPEGYSVSREKKERFSLILESASTNQTSMYLCASSRTGANYEQYFGPGTRLTVT.

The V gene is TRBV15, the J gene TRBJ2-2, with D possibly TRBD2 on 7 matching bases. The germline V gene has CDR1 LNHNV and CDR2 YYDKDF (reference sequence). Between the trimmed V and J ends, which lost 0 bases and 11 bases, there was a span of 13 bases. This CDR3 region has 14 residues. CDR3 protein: CATSRELGGAELFF. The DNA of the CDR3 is TGTGCCACCAGCAGAGAGTTAGGGGGGGCAGAGCTGTTTTTT.

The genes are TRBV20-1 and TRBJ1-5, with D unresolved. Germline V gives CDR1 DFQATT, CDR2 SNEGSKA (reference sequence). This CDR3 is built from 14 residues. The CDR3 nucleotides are TGCAGGGCCCAGCAGTGGAATAGCAATCAGCCCCAGCATTTT. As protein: CRAQQWNSNQPQHF.

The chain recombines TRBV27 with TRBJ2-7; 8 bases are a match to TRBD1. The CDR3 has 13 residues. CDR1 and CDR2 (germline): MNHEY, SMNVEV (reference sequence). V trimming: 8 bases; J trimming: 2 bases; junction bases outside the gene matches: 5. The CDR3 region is CASRRTGTYEQYF. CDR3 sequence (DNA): TGTGCCAGCCGGAGGACAGGGACCTACGAGCAGTACTTC.

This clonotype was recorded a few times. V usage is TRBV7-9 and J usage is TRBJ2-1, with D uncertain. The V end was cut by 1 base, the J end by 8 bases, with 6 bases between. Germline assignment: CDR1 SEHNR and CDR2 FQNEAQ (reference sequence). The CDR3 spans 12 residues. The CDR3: CASSLEAHEQFF. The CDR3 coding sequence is TGTGCCAGCAGCTTAGAGGCCCATGAGCAGTTCTTC.

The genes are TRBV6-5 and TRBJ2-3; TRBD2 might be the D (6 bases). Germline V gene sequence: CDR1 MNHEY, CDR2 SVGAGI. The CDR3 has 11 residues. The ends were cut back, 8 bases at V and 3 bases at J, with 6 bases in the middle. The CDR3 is CASGGTDTQYF. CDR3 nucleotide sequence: TGTGCCAGCGGGGGGACAGATACGCAGTATTTT.

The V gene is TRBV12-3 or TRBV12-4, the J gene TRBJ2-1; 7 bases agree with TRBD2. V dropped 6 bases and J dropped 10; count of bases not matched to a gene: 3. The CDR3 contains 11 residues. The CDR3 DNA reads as TGTGCCAGCAGCCCGGGAGGCGAGCAGTTCTTC. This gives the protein CASSPGGEQFF.

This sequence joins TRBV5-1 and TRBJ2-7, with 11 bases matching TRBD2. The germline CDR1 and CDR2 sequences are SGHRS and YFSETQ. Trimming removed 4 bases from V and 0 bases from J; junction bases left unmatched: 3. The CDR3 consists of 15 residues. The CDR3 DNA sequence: TGCGCCAGCAGCCCTAGCGGGGGGCTCTCCTACGAGCAGTACTTC. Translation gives CASSPSGGLSYEQYF.

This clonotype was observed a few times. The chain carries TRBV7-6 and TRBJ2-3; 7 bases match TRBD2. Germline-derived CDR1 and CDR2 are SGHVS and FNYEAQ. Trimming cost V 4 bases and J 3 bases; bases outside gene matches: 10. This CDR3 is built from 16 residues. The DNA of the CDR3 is TGTGCCAGCAGCTCGGGGGGACTCCTTAAGACAGATACGCAGTATTTT. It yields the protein CASSSGGLLKTDTQYF.

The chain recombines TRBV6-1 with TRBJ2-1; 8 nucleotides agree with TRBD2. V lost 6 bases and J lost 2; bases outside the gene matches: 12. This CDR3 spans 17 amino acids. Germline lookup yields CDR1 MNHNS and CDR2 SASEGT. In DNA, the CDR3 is TGTGCCAGCAGCACCGGCGGGCGCGGGGGGCCCTACAATGAGCAGTTCTTC. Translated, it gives CASSTGGRGGPYNEQFF.

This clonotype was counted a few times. The CDR3 spells CASSVGSVNEQFF. CDR3 bases: TGTGCCAGCAGCGTAGGTTCGGTCAATGAGCAGTTCTTC. The chain carries TRBV9 and TRBJ2-1; D not certain. From germline, CDR1 is SGDLS and CDR2 YYNGEE. Trimming pared 0 bases from V and 6 bases from J, leaving 7 bases between. The CDR3 loop spans 13 amino acids.

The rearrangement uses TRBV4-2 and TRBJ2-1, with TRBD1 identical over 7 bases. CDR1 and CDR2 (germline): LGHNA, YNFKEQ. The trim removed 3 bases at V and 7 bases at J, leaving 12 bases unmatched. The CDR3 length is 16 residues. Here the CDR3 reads CASSHQEMSGGNEQFF. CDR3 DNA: TGTGCCAGCAGCCACCAAGAGATGTCAGGGGGAAATGAGCAGTTCTTC.

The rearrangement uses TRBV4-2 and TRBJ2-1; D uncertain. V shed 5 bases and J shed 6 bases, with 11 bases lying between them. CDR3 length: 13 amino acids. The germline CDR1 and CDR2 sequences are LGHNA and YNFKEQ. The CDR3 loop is CASSYQPGNEQFF. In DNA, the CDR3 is TGTGCCAGCAGCTACCAACCCGGCAATGAGCAGTTCTTC.

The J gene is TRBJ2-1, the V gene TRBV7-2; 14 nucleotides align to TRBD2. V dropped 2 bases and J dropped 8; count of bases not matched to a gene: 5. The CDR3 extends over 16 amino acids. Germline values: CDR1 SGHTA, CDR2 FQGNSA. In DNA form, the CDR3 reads TGTGCCAGCAGCTTATGGGTGGGACTAGCGGGGGATGAGCAGTTCTTC. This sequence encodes CASSLWVGLAGDEQFF.

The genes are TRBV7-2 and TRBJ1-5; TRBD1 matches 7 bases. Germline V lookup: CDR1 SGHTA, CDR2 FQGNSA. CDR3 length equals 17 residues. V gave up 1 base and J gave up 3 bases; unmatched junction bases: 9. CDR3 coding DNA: TGTGCCAGCAGCTTAGGAGGGGGCAGGGTGGACAATCAGCCCCAGCATTTT. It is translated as CASSLGGGRVDNQPQHF.

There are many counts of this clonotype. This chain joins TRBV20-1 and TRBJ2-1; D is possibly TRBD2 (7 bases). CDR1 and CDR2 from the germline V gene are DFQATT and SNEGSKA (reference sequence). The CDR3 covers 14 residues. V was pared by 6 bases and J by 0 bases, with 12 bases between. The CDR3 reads CSARGGLSYNEQFF. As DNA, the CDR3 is TGCAGTGCCCGCGGGGGCCTCTCCTACAATGAGCAGTTCTTC.

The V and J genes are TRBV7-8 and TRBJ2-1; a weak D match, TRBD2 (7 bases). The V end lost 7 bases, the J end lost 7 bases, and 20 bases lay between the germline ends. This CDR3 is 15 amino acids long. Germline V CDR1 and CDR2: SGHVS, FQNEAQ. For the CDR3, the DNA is TGTGCCAGCACCCAAGAGGGGGGGGCAGGGAATGAGCAGTTCTTC. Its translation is CASTQEGGAGNEQFF.

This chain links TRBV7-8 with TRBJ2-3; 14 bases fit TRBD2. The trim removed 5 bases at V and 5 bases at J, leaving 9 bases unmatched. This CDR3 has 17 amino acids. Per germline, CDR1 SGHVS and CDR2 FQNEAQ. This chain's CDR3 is CASSNVLGLAGEDTQYF. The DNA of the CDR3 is TGTGCCAGCAGCAACGTCCTGGGACTAGCGGGGGAAGATACGCAGTATTTT.

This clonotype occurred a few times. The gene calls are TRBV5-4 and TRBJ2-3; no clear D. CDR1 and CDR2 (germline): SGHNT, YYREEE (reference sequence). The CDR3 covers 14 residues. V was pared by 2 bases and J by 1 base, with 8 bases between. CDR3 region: CASSLAMGTDTQYF. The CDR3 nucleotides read TGTGCCAGCAGCTTAGCTATGGGCACAGATACGCAGTATTTT.

The CDR3 loop is CASSFTRGNEKLFF. The CDR3 nucleotides read TGTGCCAGCAGCTTTACCAGGGGTAATGAAAAACTGTTTTTT. The chain links TRBV5-6 to TRBJ1-4; TRBD1 is a possible D gene (6 bases). V lost 2 bases and J 4 bases, leaving 9 bases between the germline ends. CDR3 length: 14 amino acids. The germline CDR1 and CDR2 sequences are SGHDT and YYEEEE.

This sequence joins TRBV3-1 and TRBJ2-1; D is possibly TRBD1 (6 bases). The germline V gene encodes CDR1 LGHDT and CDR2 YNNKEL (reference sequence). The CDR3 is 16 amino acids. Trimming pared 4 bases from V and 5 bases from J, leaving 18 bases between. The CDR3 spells CASSLGVGDTHNEQFF. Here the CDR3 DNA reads TGTGCCAGCAGCCTGGGGGTCGGGGACACACACAATGAGCAGTTCTTC.

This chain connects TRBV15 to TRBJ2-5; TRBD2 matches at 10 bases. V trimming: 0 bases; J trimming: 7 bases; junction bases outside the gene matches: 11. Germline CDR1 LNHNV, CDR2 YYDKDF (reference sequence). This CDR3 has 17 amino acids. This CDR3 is CATSRDNLAGAWGTQYF. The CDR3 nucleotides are TGTGCCACCAGCAGAGATAACCTAGCGGGGGCCTGGGGGACCCAGTACTTC.

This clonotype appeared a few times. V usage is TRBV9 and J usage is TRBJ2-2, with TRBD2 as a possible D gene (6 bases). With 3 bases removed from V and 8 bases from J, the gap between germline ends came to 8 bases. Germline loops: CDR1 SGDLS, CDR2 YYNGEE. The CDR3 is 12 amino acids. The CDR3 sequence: CASSGLGGELFF. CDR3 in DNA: TGTGCCAGCAGCGGACTAGGGGGGGAGCTGTTTTTT.

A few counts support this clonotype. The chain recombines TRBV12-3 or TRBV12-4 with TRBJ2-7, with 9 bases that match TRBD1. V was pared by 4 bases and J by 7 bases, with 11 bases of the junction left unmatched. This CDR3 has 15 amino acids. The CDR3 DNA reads TGTGCCAGCAGTTACAACCCGGGACAGGGTGGGGAGCAGTACTTC. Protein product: CASSYNPGQGGEQYF.